The clone carrying this TCR beta chain was picked up a small number of times. The data were taken from a study of T cell changes during pregnancy in multiple sclerosis. CDR1 is MNHNS and CDR2 is SASEGT in the germline V gene. The V and J ends lost 8 bases and 2 bases respectively, with 13 bases between them. The CDR3 consists of 14 residues. Profiling relied on immunoSEQ multiplex PCR, and the TCRdb table lists in-frame clones only, not all of them. The sample has under 40,000 clones; 85% to 90% are singletons. The clonotype originates from a female donor with multiple sclerosis, enrolled in a pregnancy study. Source: CD8+ T cells from peripheral blood mononuclear cells, taken after pregnancy. The rearrangement joins TRBV6-1 to TRBJ1-5; D possibly corresponds to TRBD1 (6 bases). The CDR3: CASWQGTGNQPQHF. The DNA for the CDR3 is TGTGCCAGCTGGCAGGGGACCGGCAATCAGCCCCAGCATTTT.